One and the same sample provided the 7 T cell receptor beta chains below, sequenced in a study of CD8 T cells in ankylosing spondylitis. One entry per CDR3 protein, called by TCRdb with MiXCR from the 5' RACE reads. The sample lists 250,000 or so distinct CDR3 sequences, roughly 25% occurring once. The sequenced sample consisted of blood, either unsorted or a sorted T cell fraction (not recorded which). The receptors originated from a male donor with ankylosing spondylitis or in good health (not recorded which).

This rearrangement joins TRBV12-3 or TRBV12-4 to TRBJ2-7; 11 nucleotides align to TRBD1. This CDR3 has 15 residues. Trimming at V came to 4 bases and at J to 2 bases, leaving 4 bases not matched to a gene. The CDR3 DNA follows: TGTGCCAGCAGTTATGGGGACAGGGGGGCCTACGAGCAGTACTTC. Amino acids: CASSYGDRGAYEQYF.

This clonotype was counted at least ten times. This chain links TRBV10-1 with TRBJ2-1; 7 bases are shared with TRBD1. V lost 6 bases to trimming and J lost 7 bases; unmatched junction nucleotides: 6. This CDR3 is built from 13 residues. The germline V gene has CDR1 WNHNN and CDR2 SYGVQD (reference sequence). In nucleotides, the CDR3 is TGCGCCAGCAGCCCAGGGGGTGGGAATGAGCAGTTCTTC. It specifies CASSPGGGNEQFF.

The rearrangement joins TRBV5-1 to TRBJ1-5; 8 positions agree with TRBD1. Germline lookup yields CDR1 SGHRS and CDR2 YFSETQ. V dropped 2 bases and J dropped 9; count of bases not matched to a gene: 7. The length of the CDR3 is 14 residues. CDR3 residues: CASSLDGTGVPQHF. The CDR3 DNA is TGCGCCAGCAGCTTAGACGGGACAGGTGTGCCCCAGCATTTT.

This clonotype was seen ten or more times. The chain employs TRBV20-1 and TRBJ2-1; 13 positions agree with TRBD2. Germline CDR1 DFQATT, CDR2 SNEGSKA (reference sequence). The CDR3 runs to 16 residues. V dropped 6 bases and J dropped 8; count of bases not matched to a gene: 13. In DNA, the CDR3 is TGCAGTGCGTGCCACGCGGGACTAGCGGGGAGTTATGAGCAGTTCTTC. Protein: CSACHAGLAGSYEQFF.

V is TRBV7-6 and J is TRBJ2-7; TRBD1 matches at 10 bases. CDR1 and CDR2 from the germline V gene are SGHVS and FNYEAQ. Unmatched junction bases numbered 5, after V lost 5 bases and J lost 1 base. The CDR3 is 15 residues long. As DNA, the CDR3 is TGTGCCAGCAGCAACTGGGACAGGGGATCCTACGAGCAGTACTTC. It codes for CASSNWDRGSYEQYF.

This clonotype appeared many times. The chain employs TRBV5-1 and TRBJ2-1; D could derive from TRBD1 or TRBD2 (5 bases each). The germline V gene has CDR1 SGHRS and CDR2 YFSETQ. This CDR3 region has 16 residues. V was shortened by 4 bases and J by 8 bases, with 22 bases between the two germline ends. The CDR3: CASSPQMRGKGDEQFF. CDR3 in DNA: TGCGCCAGCAGCCCTCAAATGAGGGGAAAGGGCGATGAGCAGTTCTTC.

This rearrangement joins TRBV6-5 to TRBJ2-5; maybe TRBD2 (6 bases). The length of the CDR3 is 16 residues. The germline CDR1 and CDR2 sequences are MNHEY and SVGAGI. Trimming left V 3 bases short and J 4 bases short, with 18 bases between. The CDR3 spells CASSYQPGLGVETQYF. The CDR3 nucleotides are TGTGCCAGCAGTTATCAGCCGGGACTGGGGGTAGAGACCCAGTACTTC.